This entry lists 5 T cell receptor beta chains sequenced from one sample in a study of shared clonotypes between healthy human individuals. The assay was immunoSEQ multiplex PCR, and TCRdb's table has in-frame clones only and misses some. The table shows approximately 440,000 clones, with 60% to 80% occurring only once. The sample taken for sequencing was PBMCs. The receptors were sampled from a woman in her thirties or forties in good health. Some clones in this sample may be carry-over from other donors' samples.

The genes are TRBV4-2 and TRBJ2-7; 10 bases are a match to TRBD1. CDR1 is LGHNA and CDR2 is YNFKEQ in the germline V gene. The CDR3 length is 17 residues. J was trimmed by 4 bases and V by 1 base; bases with no gene match: 10. The chain's CDR3 is CASSQAPRTGGVYEQYF. For the CDR3, the DNA is TGTGCCAGCAGCCAAGCTCCTCGGACAGGGGGAGTTTACGAGCAGTACTTC.

This clone came up many times. J is TRBJ1-5 and V is TRBV28, with D perhaps matching TRBD1 (5 bases). The CDR3 totals 20 residues. Germline assignment: CDR1 MDHEN and CDR2 SYDVKM. Trimming took off 6 bases at V and 0 bases at J, with 27 bases between the two ends. In nucleotides, the CDR3 is TGTGCCAGCAGCGGGACCCCAGATACCAAAAGGGGCCTTAGCAATCAGCCCCAGCATTTT. This encodes CASSGTPDTKRGLSNQPQHF.

As concerns this clone: This may stem from a read error, because a much larger clone lies one nucleotide away. This same CDR3 is encoded by further DNA sequences in the sample. The genes are TRBV28 and TRBJ1-2; the D is unclear. Germline assignment: CDR1 MDHEN and CDR2 SYDVKM. The CDR3 has 12 residues. Here the CDR3 DNA reads TGCGCCAGCAGTAGGTCTCCCTATGGCTACACCTTC. Translation gives CASSRSPYGYTF.

The chain couples TRBV18 to TRBJ2-7; the match to TRBD2 covers 9 bases. From germline, CDR1 is KGHSH and CDR2 LQKENI. V was clipped by 1 base and J by 4 bases; unmatched bases: 8. This CDR3 is built from 16 residues. CDR3 loop: CASSPRQQLAGYEQYF. In DNA, the CDR3 is TGTGCCAGCTCACCACGCCAACAGCTAGCGGGATACGAGCAGTACTTC.

Worth noting for this clone: A much larger clone lies a single base off, so this may be a read error. The sample has other DNA sequences that encode this CDR3 too. The J gene is TRBJ1-1, the V gene TRBV6-5; TRBD1 might be the D (5 bases). Germline V gene data show CDR1 as MNHEY and CDR2 as SVGAGI. The CDR3 runs 15 residues. CDR3 residues: CASSYSRTLQTVAFF. DNA for the CDR3: TGTGCCAGCAGTTACTCGCGGACATTACAAACGGTAGCTTTCTTC.